This paragraph reports one T cell receptor (beta chain). Its antigen is currently unknown. This entry belongs to a study of CD8 T cells in Susac syndrome. RNA totalling about 0.45 to 1 ug underwent reverse transcription with random hexamers. TCRdb fed the immunoSEQ multiplex PCR reads into MiXCR, producing one record per CDR3 protein. The sample holds around 81,000 distinct CDR3 sequences, around 94% seen once. This CDR3 region has 14 residues. V was trimmed by 4 bases and J by 7 bases, leaving 16 bases between them. Germline loops: CDR1 SGHDN, CDR2 FVKESK. Whole-study findings and limits: Total CD8+ repertoires held some 15 Susac-specific public clones, while CD8+ TEMRA repertoires held a few.

The sample consisted of CD8+ T cells from PBMCs. The chain recombines TRBV14 with TRBJ2-5; D gene ambiguous. This TCR was recovered from a human donor with Susac syndrome. For the CDR3, the DNA is TGTGCCAGCAGCCGTTTATCCATTATAGGGACCCAGTACTTC. It codes for CASSRLSIIGTQYF.